This T cell receptor (beta chain) appears in the sequencing data of a study of T cells in Graves' hyperthyroidism and ophthalmopathy. This CDR3 has 16 amino acids. Germline V lookup: CDR1 MNHNS, CDR2 SASEGT. Trimming stripped 0 bases from V and 2 bases from J, with 14 bases between. RNA transcripts were the template for amplifying TCR beta CDR3 regions. TCR CDR3 regions were first amplified by RT-PCR with HTBI primers. TCRdb re-called the multiplex PCR reads with MiXCR, one entry per CDR3 protein. The table has under 700,000 distinct CDR3 sequences, roughly 46% seen once. Study-level findings and limits: For ophthalmopathy, model prediction preceded onset by a median about 6 months.

Regarding this clonotype: Its specificity is unknown.

The chain recombines TRBV6-1 with TRBJ2-7; D perhaps matches TRBD1 (7 bases). The receptor was isolated from a woman under 30 with Graves' hyperthyroidism. The sample consisted of peripheral blood or thyroid tissue (not recorded which). The CDR3 reads CASSEAAGQTTYEQYF. As DNA, the CDR3 is TGTGCCAGCAGTGAAGCTGCGGGACAGACTACCTACGAGCAGTACTTC.